This record looks at one TCR beta chain sequence and its context. Its target is not known. Germline CDR1 SGHRS, CDR2 YFSETQ. V shed 3 bases, J shed 6 bases, and the junction held 8 bases outside the gene matches. The length of the CDR3 is 15 residues. Sequenced by immunoSEQ multiplex PCR; TCRdb stores in-frame clones only, minus some. The sample has 2 million to 2.5 million clones; nearly 97% are singletons. This sample stems from a study of shared clonotypes between healthy human individuals. The study, taken as a whole, reports: The donor pool, a small one, limited the genetic and exposure-history diversity represented.

The sequenced sample consisted of naive CD4+ T cells sorted from blood. Sample subset: CD45RA+ positively selected. This chain links TRBV5-1 with TRBJ2-1; 8 bases agree with TRBD2. The clonotype comes from a man aged 18 to 29 in good health. In nucleotides, the CDR3 is TGCGCCAGCAGCTCCGAGGGACTAGGAGGCAATGAGCAGTTCTTC. Protein sequence: CASSSEGLGGNEQFF.